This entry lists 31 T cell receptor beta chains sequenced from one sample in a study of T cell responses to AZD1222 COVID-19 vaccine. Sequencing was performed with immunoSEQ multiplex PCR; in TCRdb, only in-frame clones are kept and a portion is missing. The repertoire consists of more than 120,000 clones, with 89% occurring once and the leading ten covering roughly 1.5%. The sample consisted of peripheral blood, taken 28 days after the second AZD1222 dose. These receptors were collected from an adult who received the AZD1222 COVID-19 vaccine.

CDR3 in DNA: TGTGCCTGGAGTGTGAGGGCGGGAGAGACCCAGTACTTC. Translated, it gives CAWSVRAGETQYF. This chain joins TRBV30 and TRBJ2-5; TRBD2 is a possible D gene (5 bases). Germline V gene lookup returns CDR1 GTSNPN and CDR2 SVGIG (reference sequence). CDR3 length equals 13 residues. The V and J ends lost 0 bases and 4 bases respectively, with 9 bases between them. The full variable domain, its missing parts supplied by reference TRBV30 and TRBJ2-5, is SQTIHQWPATLVQPVGSPLSLECTVEGTSNPNLYWYRQAAGRGLQLLFYSVGIGQISSEVPQNLSASRPQDRQFILSSKKLLLSDSGFYLCAWSVRAGETQYFGPGTRLLVL.

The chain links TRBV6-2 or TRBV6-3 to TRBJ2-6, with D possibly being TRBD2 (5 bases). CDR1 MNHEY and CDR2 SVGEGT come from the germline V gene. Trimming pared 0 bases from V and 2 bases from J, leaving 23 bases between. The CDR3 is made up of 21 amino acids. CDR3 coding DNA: TGTGCCAGCAGTTACTCGATTCGGGGTAACAGTTGGCGTCCTGGGGCCAACGTCCTGACTTTC. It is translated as CASSYSIRGNSWRPGANVLTF.

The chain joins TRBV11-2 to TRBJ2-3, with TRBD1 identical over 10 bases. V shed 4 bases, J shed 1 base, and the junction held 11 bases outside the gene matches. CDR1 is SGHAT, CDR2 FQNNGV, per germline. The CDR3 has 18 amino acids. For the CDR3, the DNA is TGTGCCAGCAGCTCTTTACGGAGCGACAGGGGGCGCACAGATACGCAGTATTTT. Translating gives CASSSLRSDRGRTDTQYF.

The CDR3: CASSLAVGRRSGQPQHF. CDR3 sequence (DNA): TGTGCCAGCAGCTTAGCGGTGGGGAGGCGGTCGGGTCAGCCCCAGCATTTT. V gene TRBV7-8 combines with J gene TRBJ1-5; D not certain. Trimming removed 0 bases at V and 6 bases at J, with 18 bases between. Germline lookup yields CDR1 SGHVS and CDR2 FQNEAQ. The CDR3 totals 17 residues. Drawing the rest from reference TRBV7-8 and TRBJ1-5, the complete variable domain is GAGVSQSPRYKVAKRGQDVALRCDPISGHVSLFWYQQALGQGPEFLTYFQNEAQLDKSGLPSDRFFAERPEGSVSTLKIQRTQQEDSAVYLCASSLAVGRRSGQPQHFGDGTRLSIL.

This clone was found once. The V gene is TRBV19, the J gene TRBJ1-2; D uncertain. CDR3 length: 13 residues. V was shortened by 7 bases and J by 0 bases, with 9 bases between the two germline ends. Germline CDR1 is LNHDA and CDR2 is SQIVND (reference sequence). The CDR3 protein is CASTGQANYGYTF. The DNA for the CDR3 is TGTGCCAGTACGGGTCAAGCTAACTATGGCTACACCTTC.

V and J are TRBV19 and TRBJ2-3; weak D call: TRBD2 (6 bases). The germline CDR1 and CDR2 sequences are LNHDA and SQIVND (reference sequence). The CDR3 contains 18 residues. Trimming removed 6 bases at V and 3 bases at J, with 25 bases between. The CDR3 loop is CASRTRGPRVEGTDTQYF. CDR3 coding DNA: TGTGCCAGTAGGACGCGGGGCCCTCGCGTCGAGGGGACAGATACGCAGTATTTT. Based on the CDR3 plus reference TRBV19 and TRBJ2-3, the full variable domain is DGGITQSPKYLFRKEGQNVTLSCEQNLNHDAMYWYRQDPGQGLRLIYYSQIVNDFQKGDIAEGYSVSREKKESFPLTVTSAQKNPTAFYLCASRTRGPRVEGTDTQYFGPGTRLTVL.

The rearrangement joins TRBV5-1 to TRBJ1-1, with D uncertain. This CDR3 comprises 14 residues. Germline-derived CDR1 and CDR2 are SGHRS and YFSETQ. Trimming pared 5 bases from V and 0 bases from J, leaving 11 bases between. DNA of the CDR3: TGCGCCAGCAGTGTTGTAGAGGTGAACACTGAAGCTTTCTTT. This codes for CASSVVEVNTEAFF.

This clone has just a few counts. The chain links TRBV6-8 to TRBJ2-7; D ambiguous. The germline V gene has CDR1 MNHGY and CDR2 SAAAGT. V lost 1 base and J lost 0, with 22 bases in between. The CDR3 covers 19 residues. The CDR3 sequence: CASSYWVRHRTMNSYEQYF. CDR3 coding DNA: TGTGCCAGCAGTTACTGGGTGAGACACCGAACGATGAACTCCTACGAGCAGTACTTC.

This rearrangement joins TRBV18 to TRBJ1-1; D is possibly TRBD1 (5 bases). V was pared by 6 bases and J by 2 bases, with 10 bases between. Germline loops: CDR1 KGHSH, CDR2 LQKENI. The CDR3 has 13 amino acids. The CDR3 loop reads CASSGGPNTEAFF. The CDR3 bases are TGTGCCAGCTCTGGGGGACCTAACACTGAAGCTTTCTTT. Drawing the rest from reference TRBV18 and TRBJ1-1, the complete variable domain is NAGVMQNPRHLVRRRGQEARLRCSPMKGHSHVYWYRQLPEEGLKFMVYLQKENIIDESGMPKERFSAEFPKEGPSILRIQQVVRGDSAAYFCASSGGPNTEAFFGQGTRLTVV.

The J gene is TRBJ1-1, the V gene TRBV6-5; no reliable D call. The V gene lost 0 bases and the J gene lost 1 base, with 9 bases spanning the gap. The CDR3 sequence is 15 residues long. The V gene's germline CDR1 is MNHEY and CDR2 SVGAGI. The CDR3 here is CASSYSSRRNTEAFF. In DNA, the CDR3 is TGTGCCAGCAGTTACTCGAGTCGGAGGAACACTGAAGCTTTCTTT.

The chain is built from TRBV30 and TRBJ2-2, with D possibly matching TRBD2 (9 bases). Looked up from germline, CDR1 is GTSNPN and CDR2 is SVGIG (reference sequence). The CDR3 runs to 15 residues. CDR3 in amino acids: CAGQVLAGASGELFF. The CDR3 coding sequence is TGTGCGGGACAGGTCTTAGCGGGAGCTAGCGGGGAGCTGTTTTTT.

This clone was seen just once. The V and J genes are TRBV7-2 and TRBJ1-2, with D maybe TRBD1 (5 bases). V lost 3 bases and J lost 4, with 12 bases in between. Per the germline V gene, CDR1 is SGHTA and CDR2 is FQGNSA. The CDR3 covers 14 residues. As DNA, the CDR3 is TGTGCCAGCAGCTTGAACCAGGGAGTCTATGGCTACACCTTC. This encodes CASSLNQGVYGYTF.

Here the CDR3 DNA reads TGTGCCAGAAGCCAACGACAGGGGGCATCCCCCAATCAGCCCCAGCATTTT. It is translated as CARSQRQGASPNQPQHF. The chain links TRBV5-3 to TRBJ1-5; 10 positions match TRBD1. TRBV5-3 is identified as an open reading frame with a role that is uncertain. The trim removed 4 bases at V and 3 bases at J, leaving 10 bases unmatched. The CDR3 loop spans 17 amino acids.

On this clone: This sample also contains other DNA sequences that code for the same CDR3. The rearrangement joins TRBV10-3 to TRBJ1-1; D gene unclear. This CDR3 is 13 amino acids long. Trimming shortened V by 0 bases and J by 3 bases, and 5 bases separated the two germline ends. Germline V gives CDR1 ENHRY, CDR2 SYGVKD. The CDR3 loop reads CAISESRDTEAFF. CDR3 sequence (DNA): TGTGCCATCAGTGAGTCGAGGGACACTGAAGCTTTCTTT.

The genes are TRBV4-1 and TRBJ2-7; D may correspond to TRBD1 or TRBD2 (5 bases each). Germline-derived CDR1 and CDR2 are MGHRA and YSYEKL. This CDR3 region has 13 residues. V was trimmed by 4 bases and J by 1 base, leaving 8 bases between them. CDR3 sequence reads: CASSPGPSYEQYF. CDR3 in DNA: TGCGCCAGCAGCCCGGGACCTTCCTACGAGCAGTACTTC.

CDR3: CASSRQGRETQYF. CDR3 in DNA: TGTGCCAGCAGCCGACAGGGGCGGGAGACCCAGTACTTC. The V and J genes are TRBV7-8 and TRBJ2-5; 8 bases are shared with TRBD1. In germline, CDR1 is SGHVS, CDR2 FQNEAQ. J was trimmed by 5 bases and V by 5 bases; bases with no gene match: 4. The CDR3 is 13 residues long.

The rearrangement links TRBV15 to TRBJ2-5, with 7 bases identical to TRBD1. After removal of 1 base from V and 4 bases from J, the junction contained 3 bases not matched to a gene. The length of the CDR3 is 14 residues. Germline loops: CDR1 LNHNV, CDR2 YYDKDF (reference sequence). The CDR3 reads CATSRGQGSETQYF. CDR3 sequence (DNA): TGTGCCACCAGCAGAGGACAGGGTTCAGAGACCCAGTACTTC.

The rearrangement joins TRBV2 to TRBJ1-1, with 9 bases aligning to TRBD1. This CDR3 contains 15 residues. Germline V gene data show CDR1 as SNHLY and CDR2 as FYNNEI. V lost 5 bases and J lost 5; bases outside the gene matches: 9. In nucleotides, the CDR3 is TGTGCCAGCAGTCTACAGGGGGCAAGAACAACTGAAGCTTTCTTT. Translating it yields CASSLQGARTTEAFF.

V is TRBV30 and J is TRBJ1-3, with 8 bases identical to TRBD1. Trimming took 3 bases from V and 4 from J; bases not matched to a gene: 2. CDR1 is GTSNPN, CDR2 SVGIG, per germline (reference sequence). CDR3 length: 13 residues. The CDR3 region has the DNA TGTGCCTGGAGGACAGGGGCCGGAAACACCATATATTTT. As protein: CAWRTGAGNTIYF. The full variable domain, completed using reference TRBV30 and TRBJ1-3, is SQTIHQWPATLVQPVGSPLSLECTVEGTSNPNLYWYRQAAGRGLQLLFYSVGIGQISSEVPQNLSASRPQDRQFILSSKKLLLSDSGFYLCAWRTGAGNTIYFGEGSWLTVV.

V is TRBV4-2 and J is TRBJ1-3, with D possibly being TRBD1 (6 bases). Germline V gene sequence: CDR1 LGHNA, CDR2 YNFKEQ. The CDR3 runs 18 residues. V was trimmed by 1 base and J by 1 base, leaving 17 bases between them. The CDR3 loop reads CASSQGGGRGGSGNTIYF. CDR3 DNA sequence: TGTGCCAGCAGCCAAGGGGGTGGGAGAGGGGGATCTGGAAACACCATATATTTT.

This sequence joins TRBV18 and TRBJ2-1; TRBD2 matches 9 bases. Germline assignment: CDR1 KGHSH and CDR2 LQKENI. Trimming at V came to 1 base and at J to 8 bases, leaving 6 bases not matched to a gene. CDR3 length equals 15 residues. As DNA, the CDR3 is TGTGCCAGCTCACCACGGGCTAGCGGGACCTATGAGCAGTTCTTC. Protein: CASSPRASGTYEQFF. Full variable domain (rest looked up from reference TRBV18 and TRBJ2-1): NAGVMQNPRHLVRRRGQEARLRCSPMKGHSHVYWYRQLPEEGLKFMVYLQKENIIDESGMPKERFSAEFPKEGPSILRIQQVVRGDSAAYFCASSPRASGTYEQFFGPGTRLTVL.

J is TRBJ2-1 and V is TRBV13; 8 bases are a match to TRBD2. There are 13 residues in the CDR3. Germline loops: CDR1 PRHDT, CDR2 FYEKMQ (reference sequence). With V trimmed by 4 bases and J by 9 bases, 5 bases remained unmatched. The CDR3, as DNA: TGTGCCAGCAGCTCCGGGACTAGTGTTGAGCAGTTCTTC. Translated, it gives CASSSGTSVEQFF.

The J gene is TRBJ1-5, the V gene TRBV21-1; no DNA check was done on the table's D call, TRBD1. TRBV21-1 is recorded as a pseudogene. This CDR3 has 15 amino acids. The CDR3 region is CASSKNRISNQPQHF. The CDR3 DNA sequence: TGTGCCAGCAGCAAAAACAGAATTAGCAATCAGCCCCAGCATTTT.

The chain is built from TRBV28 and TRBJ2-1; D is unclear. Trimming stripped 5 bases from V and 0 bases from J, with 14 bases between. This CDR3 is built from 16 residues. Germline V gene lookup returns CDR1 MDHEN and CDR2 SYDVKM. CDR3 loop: CASSPREWNSYNEQFF. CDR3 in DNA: TGTGCCAGCAGTCCCCGAGAGTGGAACTCCTACAATGAGCAGTTCTTC.

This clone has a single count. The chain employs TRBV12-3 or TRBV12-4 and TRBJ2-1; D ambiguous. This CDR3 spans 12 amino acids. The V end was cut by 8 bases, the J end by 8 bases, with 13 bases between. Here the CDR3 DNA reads TGTGCCAGCGGGTCGTACGCAGATGAGCAGTTCTTC. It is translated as CASGSYADEQFF.

CDR3 region: CASSQLAGRITDTQYF. The CDR3 DNA is TGCGCCAGCAGCCAACTAGCGGGACGAATAACAGATACGCAGTATTTT. The V call is TRBV4-1, the J call TRBJ2-3, with TRBD2 identical over 9 bases. Germline V gene lookup returns CDR1 MGHRA and CDR2 YSYEKL. V was clipped by 2 bases and J by 3 bases; unmatched bases: 6. This CDR3 has 16 residues.

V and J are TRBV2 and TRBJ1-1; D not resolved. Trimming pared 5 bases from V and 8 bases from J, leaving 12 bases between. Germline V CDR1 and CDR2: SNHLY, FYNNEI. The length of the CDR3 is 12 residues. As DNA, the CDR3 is TGTGCCAGCAGTCTGACATGGGTGGAAGCTTTCTTT. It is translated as CASSLTWVEAFF. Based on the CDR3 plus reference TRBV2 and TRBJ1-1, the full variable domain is EPEVTQTPSHQVTQMGQEVILRCVPISNHLYFYWYRQILGQKVEFLVSFYNNEISEKSEIFDDQFSVERPDGSNFTLKIRSTKLEDSAMYFCASSLTWVEAFFGQGTRLTVV.

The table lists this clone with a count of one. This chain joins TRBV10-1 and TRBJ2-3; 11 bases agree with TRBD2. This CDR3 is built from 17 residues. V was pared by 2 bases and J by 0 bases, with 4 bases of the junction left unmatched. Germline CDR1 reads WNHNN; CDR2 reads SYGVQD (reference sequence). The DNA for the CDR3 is TGCGCCAGCAGTGAGGGGCTAGCGGGGGGAAGCACAGATACGCAGTATTTT. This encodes CASSEGLAGGSTDTQYF.

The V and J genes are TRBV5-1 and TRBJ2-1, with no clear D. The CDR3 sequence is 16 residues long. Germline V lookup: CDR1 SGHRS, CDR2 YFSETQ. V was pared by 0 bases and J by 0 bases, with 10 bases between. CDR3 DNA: TGCGCCAGCAGCTTGGCGGGCGGCAGCTCCTACAATGAGCAGTTCTTC. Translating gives CASSLAGGSSYNEQFF.

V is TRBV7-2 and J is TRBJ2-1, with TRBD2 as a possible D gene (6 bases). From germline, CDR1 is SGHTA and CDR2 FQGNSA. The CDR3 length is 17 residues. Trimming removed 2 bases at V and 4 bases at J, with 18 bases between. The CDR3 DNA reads TGTGCCAGCAGCTTAATTTGGGGCGGGACCGCATACAATGAGCAGTTCTTC. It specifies CASSLIWGGTAYNEQFF.

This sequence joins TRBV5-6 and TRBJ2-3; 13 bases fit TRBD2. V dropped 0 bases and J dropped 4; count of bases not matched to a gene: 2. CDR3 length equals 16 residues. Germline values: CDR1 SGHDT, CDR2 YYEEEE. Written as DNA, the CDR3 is TGTGCCAGCAGCTTGGGACTAGCGGGAGGTGCAGATACGCAGTATTTT. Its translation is CASSLGLAGGADTQYF.